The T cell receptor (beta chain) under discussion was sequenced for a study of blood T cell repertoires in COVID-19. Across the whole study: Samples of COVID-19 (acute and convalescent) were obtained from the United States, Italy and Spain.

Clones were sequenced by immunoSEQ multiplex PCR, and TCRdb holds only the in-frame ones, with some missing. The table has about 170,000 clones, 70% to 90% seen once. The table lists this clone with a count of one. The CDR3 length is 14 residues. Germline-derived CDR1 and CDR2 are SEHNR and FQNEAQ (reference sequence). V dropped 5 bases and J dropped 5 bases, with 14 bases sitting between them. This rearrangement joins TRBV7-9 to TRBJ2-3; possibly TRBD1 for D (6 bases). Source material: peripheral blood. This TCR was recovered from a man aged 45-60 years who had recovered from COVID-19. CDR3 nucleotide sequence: TGTGCCAGCAGCCGACTCCAGGGGTTAGATACGCAGTATTTT. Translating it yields CASSRLQGLDTQYF. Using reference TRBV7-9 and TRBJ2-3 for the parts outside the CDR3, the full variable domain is DTGVSQNPRHKITKRGQNVTFRCDPISEHNRLYWYRQTLGQGPEFLTYFQNEAQLEKSRLLSDRFSAERPKGSFSTLEIQRTEQGDSAMYLCASSRLQGLDTQYFGPGTRLTVL.